Following are 24 T cell receptor beta chains from one sample sequenced in a study of regulatory T cells in long-lasting Graves disease. CDR3 regions were amplified by Arm-PCR using iRepertoire HTBI primers to build TCR beta libraries. TCRdb redid the calling of the multiplex PCR reads with MiXCR, one entry per CDR3 protein. The sample consists of about 470,000 distinct CDR3 sequences, under 15% of them appearing once. The time point: newly diagnosed GD, antithyroid drugs for less than 3 months. PBMC RNA served as the TCR library source. This same sample was also taken into another study, of T cells in Graves' hyperthyroidism and ophthalmopathy.

Sequences were derived from peripheral blood mononuclear cells (PBMCs), sampled at new diagnosis, from a patient treated with antithyroid drugs. These receptors originate from a woman aged 25 to 39 with Graves disease.

This clonotype was detected many times. The chain carries TRBV20-1 and TRBJ1-1, with D perhaps matching TRBD1 (6 bases). This CDR3 spans 14 amino acids. Trimming took 0 bases from V and 4 from J, leaving 12 bases between them. The germline CDR1 and CDR2 sequences are DFQATT and SNEGSKA (reference sequence). CDR3 sequence (DNA): TGCAGTGCTAGAGAGGGGGAGGGGGGCACTGAAGCTTTCTTT. Translated, it gives CSAREGEGGTEAFF.

The sample holds many counts of this clonotype. V is TRBV28 and J is TRBJ1-6, with a possible D match to TRBD1 (6 bases). Germline V gene lookup returns CDR1 MDHEN and CDR2 SYDVKM. This CDR3 comprises 15 residues. Trimming cost V 8 bases and J 2 bases, with 13 bases left between them. The CDR3 region has the DNA TGTGCCAGCGGAACAGGGCCGCCCTATAATTCACCCCTCCACTTT. This codes for CASGTGPPYNSPLHF. Full variable domain (missing parts from reference TRBV28 and TRBJ1-6): DVKVTQSSRYLVKRTGEKVFLECVQDMDHENMFWYRQDPGLGLRLIYFSYDVKMKEKGDIPEGYSVSREKKERFSLILESASTNQTSMYLCASGTGPPYNSPLHFGNGTRLTVT.

The table lists this clonotype with many counts. DNA of the CDR3: TGTGCCATCAGGGGACAGGGGGGGAATTCACCCCTCCACTTT. Its translation: CAIRGQGGNSPLHF. The rearrangement links TRBV10-3 to TRBJ1-6, with 11 nucleotides matching TRBD1. The germline gives CDR1 ENHRY, CDR2 SYGVKD. The CDR3 is 14 amino acids. The V segment lost 6 bases and the J segment 7 bases; nucleotides outside the gene matches: 2.

This clonotype has a handful of counts. The chain links TRBV20-1 to TRBJ2-1; D might be TRBD2 (7 bases). The CDR3 covers 14 residues. CDR1 is DFQATT, CDR2 SNEGSKA, per germline (reference sequence). Trimming took 5 bases from V and 7 from J, leaving 18 bases between them. CDR3 amino acids: CSAQMGGAINEQFF. The CDR3 coding sequence is TGCAGTGCTCAGATGGGGGGGGCGATAAATGAGCAGTTCTTC.

On this clonotype itself: This may come from a read error, since a much larger clone is one base off. The chain has TRBV30 and TRBJ2-4; 8 nucleotides agree with TRBD1. The CDR3 consists of 15 residues. Germline CDR1 reads GTSNPN; CDR2 reads SVGIG (reference sequence). CDR3 in DNA: TGTGCCTGGACCGTTAACAGGGGGACCAAAAGCATTCAGTACTTC. Translation: CAWTVNRGTKSIQYF. The complete variable domain, with remaining parts taken from reference TRBV30 and TRBJ2-4, reads SQTIHQWPATLVQPVGSPLSLECTVEGTSNPNLYWYRQAAGRGLQLLFYSVGIGQISSEVPQNLSASRPQDRQFILSSKKLLLSDSGFYLCAWTVNRGTKSIQYFGAGTRLSVL.

This clonotype was counted a few times. CDR3 protein: CASSSPTSGNQETQYF. The CDR3 region has the DNA TGTGCCAGCAGCTCACCGACTAGCGGGAATCAAGAGACCCAGTACTTC. The chain employs TRBV13 and TRBJ2-5, with 11 bases identical to TRBD2. The CDR3 contains 16 residues. Germline assignment: CDR1 PRHDT and CDR2 FYEKMQ (reference sequence). The J segment lost 2 bases and the V segment lost 4 bases, leaving 6 bases of the junction unmatched.

This clonotype has at least ten counts. The V and J genes are TRBV11-2 and TRBJ2-7, with D perhaps matching TRBD2 (5 bases). Trimming cost V 0 bases and J 0 bases, with 18 bases left between them. Germline V gene lookup returns CDR1 SGHAT and CDR2 FQNNGV. The CDR3 extends over 18 amino acids. The CDR3 is CASSLELASRTSSYEQYF. In DNA, the CDR3 is TGTGCCAGCAGCTTAGAATTGGCTAGCCGAACAAGCTCCTACGAGCAGTACTTC.

This chain uses TRBV10-2 with TRBJ1-6, with D possibly TRBD1 on 6 matching bases. From germline, CDR1 is WSHSY and CDR2 SAAADI. This CDR3 comprises 15 residues. Trimming shortened V by 0 bases and J by 7 bases, and 10 bases separated the two germline ends. The CDR3 DNA follows: TGCGCCAGCAGTGAGTCGGGACAATTCAATTCACCCCTCCACTTT. Translation gives CASSESGQFNSPLHF.

A note on this clonotype: Given a much more abundant clone one base away, this may be a read error. The chain employs TRBV5-1 and TRBJ2-3; D assignment may be TRBD1 or TRBD2 (5 bases each). The CDR3 is 15 residues long. V lost 7 bases and J 1 base, leaving 16 bases between the germline ends. The germline gives CDR1 SGHRS, CDR2 YFSETQ. The CDR3 loop reads CASAPDLGRTDTQYF. CDR3 in DNA: TGCGCCAGCGCCCCCGACCTGGGACGCACAGATACGCAGTATTTT.

Only a few counts were recorded for this clonotype. A read error may account for a junction end that differs from germline. The rearrangement joins TRBV29-1 to TRBJ2-4, with D perhaps matching TRBD1 or TRBD2 (5 bases each). The CDR3 has 12 amino acids. Germline-derived CDR1 and CDR2 are SQVTM and ANQGSEA. The CDR3 loop reads CSVEVGRNIQYF. Written as DNA, the CDR3 is TGCAGCGTCGAAGTGGGACGAAACATTCAGTACTTC. Full variable domain (rest looked up from reference TRBV29-1 and TRBJ2-4): SAVISQKPSRDICQRGTSLTIQCQVDSQVTMMFWYRQQPGQSLTLIATANQGSEATYESGFVIDKFPISRPNLTFSTLTVSNMSPEDSSIYLCSVEVGRNIQYFGAGTRLSVL.

This clonotype has just a few counts. The chain is built from TRBV7-6 and TRBJ2-3; D remains unclear. From germline, CDR1 is SGHVS and CDR2 FNYEAQ. The CDR3 contains 14 residues. V was shortened by 5 bases and J by 5 bases, with 14 bases between the two germline ends. The CDR3 sequence: CASSPRRAVDTQYF. CDR3 coding DNA: TGTGCCAGCAGCCCCAGAAGGGCTGTAGATACGCAGTATTTT.

The table lists this clonotype with many counts. J is TRBJ1-1 and V is TRBV11-2, with D tentatively TRBD1 (5 bases). The germline V and J ends were trimmed by 0 bases and 11 bases, with 10 bases remaining between them. CDR1 and CDR2 (germline): SGHAT, FQNNGV. This CDR3 is built from 12 residues. CDR3 residues: CASSLDAPGAFF. CDR3 in DNA: TGTGCCAGCAGCTTAGATGCCCCAGGGGCTTTCTTT.

V is TRBV7-2 and J is TRBJ2-3; 9 bases align to TRBD2. V lost 4 bases, J lost 2 bases, and 4 bases stayed unmatched. CDR3 length equals 15 residues. CDR1 and CDR2 (germline): SGHTA, FQGNSA. The CDR3 sequence is CASSSLAGYTDTQYF. The CDR3 coding sequence is TGTGCCAGCAGCTCCCTAGCGGGGTACACAGATACGCAGTATTTT. The complete variable domain, with remaining parts taken from reference TRBV7-2 and TRBJ2-3, reads GAGVSQSPSNKVTEKGKDVELRCDPISGHTALYWYRQSLGQGLEFLIYFQGNSAPDKSGLPSDRFSAERTGGSVSTLTIQRTQQEDSAVYLCASSSLAGYTDTQYFGPGTRLTVL.

This clonotype was observed many times. The J gene is TRBJ1-2, the V gene TRBV12-3 or TRBV12-4; 8 nucleotides match TRBD1. The CDR3 loop spans 13 amino acids. J was trimmed by 7 bases and V by 4 bases; bases with no gene match: 5. The CDR3 DNA is TGTGCCAGCAGTTACTCAGGACAGGGTGGCTACACCTTC. Translated, it gives CASSYSGQGGYTF.

Ten or more counts support this clonotype. J is TRBJ2-1 and V is TRBV6-1; D may be TRBD1 (6 bases). CDR1 and CDR2 (germline): MNHNS, SASEGT. The CDR3 sequence is 15 residues long. Trimming cost V 6 bases and J 0 bases, with 12 bases left between them. In DNA, the CDR3 is TGTGCCAGCAGACCCAGGACAGCCTCCTACAATGAGCAGTTCTTC. Encoded protein: CASRPRTASYNEQFF.

This clonotype showed up many times. This chain links TRBV18 with TRBJ2-5; possibly TRBD1 for D (5 bases). CDR1 is KGHSH, CDR2 LQKENI, per germline. V dropped 2 bases and J dropped 3 bases, with 13 bases sitting between them. The CDR3 has 15 residues. CDR3 sequence reads: CASSPMGRKEETQYF. CDR3 DNA: TGTGCCAGCTCACCAATGGGGCGGAAAGAAGAGACCCAGTACTTC.

This clonotype was seen repeatedly, ten times or more. This rearrangement joins TRBV28 to TRBJ2-5, with D unresolved. Trimming shortened V by 6 bases and J by 3 bases, and 14 bases separated the two germline ends. Germline assignment: CDR1 MDHEN and CDR2 SYDVKM. This CDR3 has 14 residues. CDR3 bases: TGTGCCAGCAGCCCAGTCGCTGGAGAAGAGACCCAGTACTTC. It specifies CASSPVAGEETQYF.

This clonotype was found many times. The CDR3 DNA reads TGTGCCAGCAGTCGGACCCCAACCTCCTACAATGAGCAGTTCTTC. Residues: CASSRTPTSYNEQFF. The chain links TRBV2 to TRBJ2-1; the D is unclear. Germline assignment: CDR1 SNHLY and CDR2 FYNNEI. V was pared by 5 bases and J by 0 bases, with 11 bases between. The CDR3 runs 15 residues.

The chain recombines TRBV11-2 with TRBJ2-3; TRBD2 matches at 7 bases. V lost 7 bases to trimming and J lost 5 bases; unmatched junction nucleotides: 9. CDR1 and CDR2 (germline): SGHAT, FQNNGV. There are 14 residues in the CDR3. The CDR3 DNA sequence: TGTGCCAGCAACTCAAAGCGGGACGGAGATACGCAGTATTTT. This translates into CASNSKRDGDTQYF.

This clonotype was seen repeatedly, ten times or more. The V gene is TRBV6-4, the J gene TRBJ1-2; tentatively, D is TRBD1 (6 bases). Trimming pared 3 bases from V and 4 bases from J, leaving 12 bases between. This CDR3 region has 14 residues. Per the germline V gene, CDR1 is MRHNA and CDR2 is SNTAGT. The CDR3 sequence is CASSEDSKAYGYTF. The CDR3 DNA reads TGTGCCAGCAGTGAGGACAGCAAAGCCTATGGCTACACCTTC.

The rearrangement links TRBV19 to TRBJ2-3; 7 positions agree with TRBD2. Germline trimming cut 1 base from V and 1 base from J; bases unmatched to any gene: 5. The CDR3 is 16 amino acids. CDR1 is LNHDA and CDR2 is SQIVND in the germline V gene (reference sequence). Here the CDR3 DNA reads TGTGCCAGTAGTATAGGTGGACTAGGTGGCACAGATACGCAGTATTTT. It encodes CASSIGGLGGTDTQYF.

This clonotype was seen repeatedly, ten times or more. The chain links TRBV20-1 to TRBJ2-7; 8 bases fit TRBD2. Germline lookup yields CDR1 DFQATT and CDR2 SNEGSKA (reference sequence). The V and J ends lost 1 base and 3 bases, in that order; junction bases with no gene match: 2. The length of the CDR3 is 13 residues. CDR3 region: CSARAGGNYEQYF. The DNA for the CDR3 is TGCAGTGCTAGAGCGGGAGGGAACTACGAGCAGTACTTC.

This clonotype has at least ten counts. The chain couples TRBV6-1 to TRBJ2-1; 7 bases line up with TRBD1. The CDR3 is 14 amino acids. J lost 1 base, V lost 6 bases, and 3 bases had no gene match. Germline lookup yields CDR1 MNHNS and CDR2 SASEGT. The CDR3 DNA is TGTGCCAGCAGAAGACAGGGATCCTACAATGAGCAGTTCTTC. Translation: CASRRQGSYNEQFF.

This chain links TRBV11-2 with TRBJ1-6; D gene uncertain. The germline V gene encodes CDR1 SGHAT and CDR2 FQNNGV. Trimming removed 0 bases from V and 5 bases from J, with 8 bases in between. This CDR3 comprises 15 residues. CDR3 nucleotides: TGTGCCAGCAGCTTAGAGCGGCAGGATAATTCACCCCTCCACTTT. Translating gives CASSLERQDNSPLHF.